A single sample is the source of the 32 T cell receptor beta chains below, sequenced in a study of T-cell reconstitution after alpha-beta-depleted transplantation in children. Molecular barcoding with unique molecular identifiers was used for the TCRbeta library. TCRdb used MiXCR to reprocess the PCR reads, holding one entry per CDR3 protein. The table records about 980,000 distinct CDR3 sequences, roughly 31% of them present only once. The source material was PBMCs, mostly from graft donor cells, sampled 360 days after TCRalphabeta/CD19-depleted stem cell transplant. The receptors originated from a boy in the first two years of life who had a stem cell transplant for SCID, so the T cells may come from the graft donor.

This clonotype came up a few times. V usage is TRBV10-3 and J usage is TRBJ2-1; D is unresolved. Trimming stripped 1 base from V and 7 bases from J, with 8 bases between. Germline V lookup: CDR1 ENHRY, CDR2 SYGVKD. This CDR3 contains 13 residues. The CDR3 reads CAISELSLNEQFF. The CDR3 DNA follows: TGTGCCATCAGTGAGTTGTCTCTTAATGAGCAGTTCTTC.

The chain couples TRBV27 to TRBJ1-5; TRBD1 aligns across 7 bases. The CDR3 extends over 13 amino acids. CDR1 MNHEY and CDR2 SMNVEV come from the germline V gene (reference sequence). V lost 5 bases, J lost 5 bases, and 3 bases stayed unmatched. The CDR3 loop is CASSRTGYQPQHF. For the CDR3, the DNA is TGTGCCAGCAGTCGGACAGGTTATCAGCCCCAGCATTTT.

This clonotype has only a few counts. The CDR3 here is CASSQVSSQGRTMPQHF. The CDR3 region has the DNA TGTGCCAGCAGCCAAGTTAGTTCCCAGGGGCGGACGATGCCCCAGCATTTT. This chain connects TRBV4-2 to TRBJ1-5; D perhaps matches TRBD1 (6 bases). From germline, CDR1 is LGHNA and CDR2 YNFKEQ. This CDR3 spans 17 amino acids. V lost 1 base and J lost 9, with 22 bases in between.

This clonotype was observed a handful of times. The chain carries TRBV5-1 and TRBJ2-7; D not certain. This CDR3 comprises 14 residues. V dropped 2 bases and J dropped 2 bases, with 11 bases sitting between them. The germline V gene has CDR1 SGHRS and CDR2 YFSETQ. CDR3 sequence reads: CASSFKGFPYEQYF. CDR3 in DNA: TGCGCCAGCAGCTTTAAAGGATTCCCCTACGAGCAGTACTTC.

This clonotype came up once. The chain links TRBV4-2 to TRBJ1-1, with 8 bases matching TRBD1. Germline V CDR1 and CDR2: LGHNA, YNFKEQ. CDR3 length equals 13 residues. The V gene end was trimmed by 4 bases and the J gene end by 7 bases; junction bases not matched to a gene: 5. The CDR3 loop reads CASSPRGQGEAFF. CDR3 coding DNA: TGTGCCAGCAGCCCCCGAGGACAGGGTGAAGCTTTCTTT.

The chain couples TRBV20-1 to TRBJ1-2; D gene ambiguous. CDR3 length: 13 amino acids. V was trimmed by 0 bases and J by 1 base, leaving 6 bases between them. CDR1 is DFQATT and CDR2 is SNEGSKA in the germline V gene (reference sequence). CDR3 nucleotide sequence: TGCAGTGCTAGAGATGGGCTTAACTATGGCTACACCTTC. It encodes CSARDGLNYGYTF.

This rearrangement joins TRBV14 to TRBJ1-4, with D unclear. Germline CDR1 is SGHDN and CDR2 is FVKESK. Between the trimmed V and J ends, which lost 0 bases and 3 bases, there was a span of 2 bases. CDR3 length: 13 residues. CDR3 loop: CASSQDPNEKLFF. DNA for the CDR3: TGTGCCAGCAGCCAAGATCCTAATGAAAAACTGTTTTTT. Using reference TRBV14 and TRBJ1-4 for the parts outside the CDR3, the full variable domain is EAGVTQFPSHSVIEKGQTVTLRCDPISGHDNLYWYRRVMGKEIKFLLHFVKESKQDESGMPNNRFLAERTGGTYSTLKVQPAELEDSGVYFCASSQDPNEKLFFGSGTQLSVL.

This clonotype was detected only a few times. The genes are TRBV5-1 and TRBJ2-7; no definite D call. Trimming removed 1 base at V and 0 bases at J, with 14 bases between. The length of the CDR3 is 16 residues. CDR1 is SGHRS, CDR2 YFSETQ, per germline. The CDR3 DNA reads TGCGCCAGCAGCTTGATAGGCACGCCAACCTCCTACGAGCAGTACTTC. It specifies CASSLIGTPTSYEQYF.

The chain combines TRBV7-2 with TRBJ1-3; possibly TRBD1 for D (6 bases). The CDR3 totals 13 residues. V dropped 1 base and J dropped 8 bases, with 9 bases sitting between them. Germline V gene sequence: CDR1 SGHTA, CDR2 FQGNSA. CDR3 sequence: CASSLEGGDTIYF. CDR3 bases: TGTGCCAGCAGCTTAGAGGGGGGGGACACCATATATTTT. The complete variable domain, with remaining parts taken from reference TRBV7-2 and TRBJ1-3, reads GAGVSQSPSNKVTEKGKDVELRCDPISGHTALYWYRQSLGQGLEFLIYFQGNSAPDKSGLPSDRFSAERTGGSVSTLTIQRTQQEDSAVYLCASSLEGGDTIYFGEGSWLTVV.

This chain uses TRBV10-3 with TRBJ2-1, with a possible D match to TRBD1 (5 bases). CDR3 length equals 13 residues. Trimming removed 8 bases from V and 4 bases from J, with 12 bases in between. Germline V gene lookup returns CDR1 ENHRY and CDR2 SYGVKD. CDR3 coding DNA: TGTGCCATCGGGGCGCCAGGGTACAATGAGCAGTTCTTC. It is translated as CAIGAPGYNEQFF.

This clonotype was counted a few times. The chain recombines TRBV5-1 with TRBJ1-1, with TRBD1 identical over 9 bases. This CDR3 is 15 amino acids long. The germline gives CDR1 SGHRS, CDR2 YFSETQ. The junction had 6 bases not matched to a gene; V was cut back by 4 bases and J by 2 bases. CDR3 sequence reads: CASSELGQGNTEAFF. The DNA for the CDR3 is TGCGCCAGCAGCGAATTGGGACAGGGAAACACTGAAGCTTTCTTT.

The chain has TRBV12-3 or TRBV12-4 and TRBJ2-7; weak D call: TRBD1 (6 bases). This CDR3 has 15 amino acids. The V end was cut by 5 bases, the J end by 2 bases, with 16 bases between. CDR3 in DNA: TGTGCCAGCAGTCCTAACGGACAGATGCCCTACGAGCAGTACTTC. It codes for CASSPNGQMPYEQYF.

This clonotype was observed many times. The rearrangement links TRBV20-1 to TRBJ2-4; D is unresolved. Germline CDR1 is DFQATT and CDR2 is SNEGSKA (reference sequence). CDR3 size: 15 residues. V lost 0 bases and J 0 bases, leaving 9 bases between the germline ends. The CDR3 protein is CSARDFRGAKNIQYF. The CDR3 DNA is TGCAGTGCTAGAGATTTTCGCGGAGCCAAAAACATTCAGTACTTC.

The J gene is TRBJ1-1, the V gene TRBV5-6; D might be TRBD1 (6 bases). Trimming stripped 0 bases from V and 0 bases from J, with 12 bases between. Germline V gene lookup returns CDR1 SGHDT and CDR2 YYEEEE. CDR3 length: 16 amino acids. Here the CDR3 reads CASSLGGAGMNTEAFF. CDR3 nucleotides: TGTGCCAGCAGCTTGGGGGGGGCAGGAATGAACACTGAAGCTTTCTTT.

J is TRBJ1-1 and V is TRBV29-1; perhaps TRBD1 as D (5 bases). Looked up from germline, CDR1 is SQVTM and CDR2 is ANQGSEA. The V and J ends lost 6 bases and 3 bases respectively, with 14 bases between them. The CDR3 contains 13 residues. CDR3 DNA sequence: TGCAGCGTGTTGCGGGGGGGAGACACTGAAGCTTTCTTT. Its protein is CSVLRGGDTEAFF.

The gene calls are TRBV24-1 and TRBJ2-1; D gene uncertain. This CDR3 spans 16 amino acids. The germline V and J ends were trimmed by 1 base and 0 bases, with 9 bases remaining between them. Germline CDR1 and CDR2: KGHDR and SFDVKD. The DNA for the CDR3 is TGTGCCACCAGTGATTTAAGCCCGGGCTCCTACAATGAGCAGTTCTTC. Protein: CATSDLSPGSYNEQFF.

DNA for the CDR3: TGCGCCAGCAGCTTGGCCCAGGGGGGGGGTAAGGCCAAAAACATTCAGTACTTC. Translated, it gives CASSLAQGGGKAKNIQYF. The chain is built from TRBV5-1 and TRBJ2-4; D tentatively reads TRBD1 or TRBD2 (7 bases each). This CDR3 has 18 residues. The ends were cut back, 0 bases at V and 1 base at J, with 17 bases in the middle. The germline gives CDR1 SGHRS, CDR2 YFSETQ.

V gene TRBV4-1 combines with J gene TRBJ1-1; possible D gene TRBD1, 6 bases. Per germline, CDR1 MGHRA and CDR2 YSYEKL. Trimming stripped 0 bases from V and 4 bases from J, with 15 bases between. The CDR3 covers 16 residues. The CDR3: CASSQEKDRLGTEAFF. The CDR3, as DNA: TGCGCCAGCAGCCAAGAGAAGGACAGACTTGGCACTGAAGCTTTCTTT.

V is TRBV28 and J is TRBJ2-1; D ambiguous. The V end was cut by 4 bases, the J end by 3 bases, with 10 bases between. The CDR3 consists of 14 residues. Germline CDR1 and CDR2: MDHEN and SYDVKM. The CDR3 is CASSSLGFYNEQFF. DNA of the CDR3: TGTGCCAGCAGTTCGCTAGGATTCTACAATGAGCAGTTCTTC.

The table lists this clonotype with a few counts. V usage is TRBV4-1 and J usage is TRBJ1-5; tentative D call: TRBD1 (6 bases). The germline V gene encodes CDR1 MGHRA and CDR2 YSYEKL. This CDR3 has 16 residues. The V end was cut by 2 bases, the J end by 5 bases, with 16 bases between. CDR3 protein: CASSQKGDRSYQPQHF. CDR3 nucleotides: TGCGCCAGCAGCCAAAAAGGCGACAGGAGTTATCAGCCCCAGCATTTT.

This clonotype was counted a few times. This chain joins TRBV12-3 or TRBV12-4 and TRBJ2-4, with unresolved D. V gave up 2 bases and J gave up 7 bases, with 9 bases separating them. The CDR3 sequence is 13 residues long. DNA of the CDR3: TGTGCCAGCAGTTTATCTACACATAACATTCAGTACTTC. It specifies CASSLSTHNIQYF.

This clonotype was seen a few times. CDR3 protein: CASSLTGLAGGLPTRYF. In DNA form, the CDR3 reads TGTGCCAGCAGTTTAACTGGACTAGCGGGGGGACTTCCGACACGGTATTTT. The chain is built from TRBV12-3 or TRBV12-4 and TRBJ2-3; TRBD2 matches at 14 bases. The V segment lost 2 bases and the J segment 14 bases; nucleotides outside the gene matches: 15. There are 17 residues in the CDR3.

The gene calls are TRBV3-1 and TRBJ1-1; D not certain. There are 14 residues in the CDR3. Germline V lookup: CDR1 LGHDT, CDR2 YNNKEL (reference sequence). Trimming took 0 bases from V and 3 from J, leaving 8 bases between them. The CDR3 here is CASSQDPRYTEAFF. DNA for the CDR3: TGTGCCAGCAGCCAAGATCCCCGATACACTGAAGCTTTCTTT.

The chain is built from TRBV12-3 or TRBV12-4 and TRBJ1-1, with no clear D. The V end lost 1 base, the J end lost 10 bases, and 19 bases lay between the germline ends. This CDR3 has 15 residues. The CDR3 region is CASSLGTRFGGGAFF. CDR3 DNA: TGTGCCAGCAGTTTAGGCACCCGGTTCGGTGGAGGAGCTTTCTTT.

The sample holds a few counts of this clonotype. The chain couples TRBV6-1 to TRBJ2-2, with 7 positions matching TRBD2. Per the germline V gene, CDR1 is MNHNS and CDR2 is SASEGT. The junction had 17 bases not matched to a gene; V was cut back by 10 bases and J by 6 bases. This CDR3 spans 16 amino acids. The CDR3, as DNA: TGTGCCATTAGCCTGGGGGGGTATGGGGGTTCCGGGGAGCTGTTTTTT. Amino acid sequence: CAISLGGYGGSGELFF.

This clonotype was observed a few times. This rearrangement joins TRBV12-3 or TRBV12-4 to TRBJ2-3, with D possibly being TRBD1 (5 bases). Trimming took off 6 bases at V and 14 bases at J, with 21 bases between the two ends. The length of the CDR3 is 13 residues. The CDR3 reads CASSSLGQLLTYF. CDR3 coding DNA: TGTGCCAGCAGCTCCCTGGGGCAGCTTTTGACGTATTTT.

The chain carries TRBV9 and TRBJ2-1; 9 nucleotides align to TRBD2. The CDR3 runs 15 residues. With V trimmed by 5 bases and J by 2 bases, 5 bases remained unmatched. The germline V gene encodes CDR1 SGDLS and CDR2 YYNGEE. CDR3 protein: CASSMVAGAYNEQFF. DNA of the CDR3: TGTGCCAGCAGTATGGTAGCGGGGGCCTACAATGAGCAGTTCTTC. Filled out from reference TRBV9 and TRBJ2-1, the complete variable domain reads DSGVTQTPKHLITATGQRVTLRCSPRSGDLSVYWYQQSLDQGLQFLIQYYNGEERAKGNILERFSAQQFPDLHSELNLSSLELGDSALYFCASSMVAGAYNEQFFGPGTRLTVL.

This clonotype showed up just a few times. The CDR3 bases are TGTGCCAGCAGCTTCGAGAACAATCAGCCCCAGCATTTT. Its protein product is CASSFENNQPQHF. This chain connects TRBV7-9 to TRBJ1-5, with D unclear. The V end lost 3 bases, the J end lost 3 bases, and 6 bases lay between the germline ends. The CDR3 contains 13 residues. Germline V gene lookup returns CDR1 SEHNR and CDR2 FQNEAQ (reference sequence).

This chain connects TRBV24-1 to TRBJ2-1; 7 bases match TRBD2. V lost 5 bases to trimming and J lost 0 bases; unmatched junction nucleotides: 6. The CDR3 consists of 16 residues. The germline V gene has CDR1 KGHDR and CDR2 SFDVKD. This chain's CDR3 is CATSAAGLPSYNEQFF. The CDR3 nucleotides are TGTGCCACCAGTGCTGCGGGACTACCCTCCTACAATGAGCAGTTCTTC.

This clonotype was observed a handful of times. V and J are TRBV29-1 and TRBJ1-2; no clear D gene. The CDR3 spans 13 residues. V lost 5 bases and J lost 6, with 16 bases in between. Germline lookup yields CDR1 SQVTM and CDR2 ANQGSEA. CDR3 sequence: CSVPLDSRDGYTF. The CDR3 DNA is TGCAGCGTTCCCCTCGACTCTCGGGATGGCTACACCTTC.

This clonotype has a handful of counts. The chain employs TRBV4-1 and TRBJ2-2, with unresolved D. Trimming cost V 6 bases and J 4 bases, with 15 bases left between them. The CDR3 is 15 amino acids. Looked up from germline, CDR1 is MGHRA and CDR2 is YSYEKL. The CDR3 sequence is CASRVILVGTGELFF. Here the CDR3 DNA reads TGCGCCAGCAGGGTAATCTTGGTGGGCACCGGGGAGCTGTTTTTT.

This clonotype was seen a few times. Here the CDR3 DNA reads TGTGCCAGCAGGAGGGTTGCAGGGGTTTCCGGGGAGCTGTTTTTT. Translated, it gives CASRRVAGVSGELFF. The chain is built from TRBV6-5 and TRBJ2-2; D is perhaps TRBD1 (6 bases). Trimming removed 6 bases from V and 6 bases from J, with 17 bases in between. Germline V gene data show CDR1 as MNHEY and CDR2 as SVGAGI. The CDR3 is 15 residues long.